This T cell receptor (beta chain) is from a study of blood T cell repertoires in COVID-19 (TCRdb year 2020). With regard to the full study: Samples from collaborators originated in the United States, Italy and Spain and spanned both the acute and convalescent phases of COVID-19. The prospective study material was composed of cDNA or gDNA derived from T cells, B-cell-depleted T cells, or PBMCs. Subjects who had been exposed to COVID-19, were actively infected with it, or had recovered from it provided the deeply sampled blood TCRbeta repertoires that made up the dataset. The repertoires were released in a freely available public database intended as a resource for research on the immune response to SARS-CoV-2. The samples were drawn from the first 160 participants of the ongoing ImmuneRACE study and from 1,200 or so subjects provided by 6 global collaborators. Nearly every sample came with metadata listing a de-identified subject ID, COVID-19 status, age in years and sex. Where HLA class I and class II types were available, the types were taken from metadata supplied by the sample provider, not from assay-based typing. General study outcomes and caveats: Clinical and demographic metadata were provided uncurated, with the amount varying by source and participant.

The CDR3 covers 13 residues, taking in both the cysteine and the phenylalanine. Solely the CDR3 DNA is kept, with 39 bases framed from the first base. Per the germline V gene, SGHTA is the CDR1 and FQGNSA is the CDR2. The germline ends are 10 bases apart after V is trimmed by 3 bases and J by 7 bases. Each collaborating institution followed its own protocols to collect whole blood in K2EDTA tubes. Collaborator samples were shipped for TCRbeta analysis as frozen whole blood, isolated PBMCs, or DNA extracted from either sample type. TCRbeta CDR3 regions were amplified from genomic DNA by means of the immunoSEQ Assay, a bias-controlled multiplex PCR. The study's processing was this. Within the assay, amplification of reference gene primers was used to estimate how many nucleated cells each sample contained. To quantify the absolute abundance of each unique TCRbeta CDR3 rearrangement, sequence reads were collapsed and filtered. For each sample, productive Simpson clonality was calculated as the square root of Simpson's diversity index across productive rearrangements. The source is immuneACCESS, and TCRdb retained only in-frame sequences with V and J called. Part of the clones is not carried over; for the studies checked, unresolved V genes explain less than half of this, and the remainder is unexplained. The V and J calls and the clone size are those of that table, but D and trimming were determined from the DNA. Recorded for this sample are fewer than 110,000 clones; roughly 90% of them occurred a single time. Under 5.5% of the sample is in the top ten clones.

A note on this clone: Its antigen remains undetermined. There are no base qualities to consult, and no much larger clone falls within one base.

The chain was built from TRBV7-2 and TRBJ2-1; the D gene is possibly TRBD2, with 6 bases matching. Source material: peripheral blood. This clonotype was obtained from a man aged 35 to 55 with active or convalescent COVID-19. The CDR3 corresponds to CASSFRGWNEQFF. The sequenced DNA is TGTGCCAGCAGCTTCCGGGGGTGGAATGAGCAGTTCTTC.